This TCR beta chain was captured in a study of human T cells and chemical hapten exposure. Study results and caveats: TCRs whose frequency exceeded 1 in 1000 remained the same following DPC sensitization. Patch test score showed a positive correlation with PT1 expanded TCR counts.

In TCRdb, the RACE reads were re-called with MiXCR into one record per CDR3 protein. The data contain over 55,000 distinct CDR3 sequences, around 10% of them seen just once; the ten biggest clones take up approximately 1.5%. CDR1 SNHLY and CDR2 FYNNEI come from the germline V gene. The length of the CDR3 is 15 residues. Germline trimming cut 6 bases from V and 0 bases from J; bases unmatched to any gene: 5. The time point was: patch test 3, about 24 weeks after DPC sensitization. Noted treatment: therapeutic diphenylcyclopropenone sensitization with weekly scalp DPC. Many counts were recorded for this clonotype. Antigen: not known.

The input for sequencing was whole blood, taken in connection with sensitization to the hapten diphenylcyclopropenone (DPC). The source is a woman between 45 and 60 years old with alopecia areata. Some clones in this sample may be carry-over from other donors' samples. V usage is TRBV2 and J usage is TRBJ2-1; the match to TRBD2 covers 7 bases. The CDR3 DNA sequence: TGTGCCAGCAGGATGGGCGGGAGCTCCTACAATGAGCAGTTCTTC. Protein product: CASRMGGSSYNEQFF.